This T cell receptor beta chain was captured in a study of blood T cell repertoires in COVID-19. Study-level background: Donors in the United States, Italy and Spain gave samples during acute or convalescent COVID-19. PBMCs, B-cell-depleted T cells, or T cells were the source of the cDNA or gDNA that made up the material.

Germline V gene data show CDR1 as LGHDT and CDR2 as YNNKEL (reference sequence). J was trimmed by 2 bases and V by 0 bases; bases with no gene match: 4. CDR3 size: 16 residues. This clone came up many times. Authors' methods: Reference gene primer amplification yielded estimated nucleated cell counts. Method: immunoSEQ multiplex PCR; TCRdb's copy keeps in-frame clones and lacks some. D and trimming were read from the DNA, whereas the V and J calls and clone size are those reported in that table. The sample records 210,000 or so clones, approximately 85% being singletons. This sequence originates from a woman in her forties or fifties with active or convalescent COVID-19. This chain links TRBV3-1 (or the pseudogene TRBV3-2) with TRBJ2-1, with 7 bases matching TRBD2. Sequenced material: peripheral blood. The CDR3 DNA sequence: TGTGCCAGCAGCCAAGATGCGGGGGTAACCTACAATGAGCAGTTCTTC. Its protein is CASSQDAGVTYNEQFF.